This T cell receptor beta chain was recovered during a study of shared clonotypes between healthy human individuals. This was a deep-level run. Using immunoSEQ multiplex PCR, the repertoire was profiled, and TCRdb retains in-frame clones only, with some absent. Among millions of clones listed, around 94% were seen once. About this clone itself: The target antigen is unknown.

Whole-study results and caveats: Large depth notwithstanding, sorted-subset sequencing proved incomplete by rarefaction. Naive CD4 clonotypes were shared across a few donors at roughly 4.6%. Some clonotypes were shared by all four sorted-subset donors, while others were not shared. The non-shared ones had lower generation probabilities than the shared ones.

Germline-derived CDR1 and CDR2 are SGHTA and FQGNSA. This CDR3 comprises 17 residues. V was cut by 1 base and J by 4 bases, with 18 bases left in between. Sequencing used naive CD4+ T cells sorted from blood. Subset of the sample: CD45RA+ positively selected. The clonotype was recovered from a man younger than 35 in good health. The chain recombines TRBV7-2 with TRBJ2-3; D assignment may be TRBD1 or TRBD2 (6 bases each). The chain's CDR3 is CASSLGGAVRLADTQYF. In DNA form, the CDR3 reads TGTGCCAGCAGCTTAGGGGGGGCCGTGAGGCTGGCAGATACGCAGTATTTT.